Following are 13 T cell receptor beta chains from one sample sequenced in a study of CXCR3-negative and CXCR3-positive naive CD8 T cells. TRB cDNA libraries were made by UMI-labeled 5' RACE. One entry per CDR3 protein, without DNA, is what TCRdb gives after re-calling the 5' RACE reads. This specimen shows over 70,000 distinct CDR3 sequences; the ten leading clones hold about 1%. Sequenced input: naive CXCR3- CD8+ T cells from blood. The subset is: CD45RO-CCR7+CD27+CD95- naive CD8+ T cells lacking CXCR3 (TNR3-). Receptors were obtained from a human donor in good health. Some clones in this sample may be carry-over from other donors' samples.

The gene calls are TRBV11-2 and TRBJ2-1; TCRdb reports TRBD2, a call that lacks DNA to check it against. This CDR3 region has 18 residues. The germline gives CDR1 SGHAT, CDR2 FQNNGV. Here the CDR3 reads CASSLDHGGGLAGGEQFF.

This chain connects TRBV23-1 to TRBJ2-7; TCRdb indicates TRBD1, and absent DNA this call remains unverified. TRBV23-1 is an ORF, with its function uncertain. There are 16 residues in the CDR3. CDR3: CASSPLPGQTFNEQYF.

CDR3 residues: CSARDLSGDSYEQYF. The V gene is TRBV20-1, the J gene TRBJ2-7. Germline V gene lookup returns CDR1 DFQATT and CDR2 SNEGSKA (reference sequence). The CDR3 spans 15 residues.

The chain carries TRBV20-1 and TRBJ2-7; the D call of TRBD2 rests on TCRdb alone, since no DNA is present to check it. Germline V lookup: CDR1 DFQATT, CDR2 SNEGSKA (reference sequence). CDR3 length equals 16 residues. This CDR3 is CSARAPSGVAPYEQYF.

The chain is built from TRBV27 and TRBJ2-3; no DNA is available, so the TRBD1 call from TCRdb remains unchecked. There are 12 residues in the CDR3. CDR1 is MNHEY, CDR2 SMNVEV, per germline (reference sequence). This chain's CDR3 is CASSWGTDTQYF.

The chain recombines TRBV29-1 with TRBJ2-7; TCRdb's D call of TRBD1 is untestable without DNA. The CDR3 has 14 amino acids. Germline loops: CDR1 SQVTM, CDR2 ANQGSEA. CDR3 loop: CSVEDRDRNYEQYF.

The chain combines TRBV4-3 with TRBJ1-1. The germline V gene has CDR1 LGHNA and CDR2 YSLEER. The CDR3 spans 15 residues. CDR3 residues: CASSQEVNSNTEAFF.

The chain has TRBV20-1 and TRBJ2-7; TCRdb indicates TRBD1, and absent DNA this call remains unverified. CDR3 length: 15 amino acids. From germline, CDR1 is DFQATT and CDR2 SNEGSKA (reference sequence). The CDR3 loop is CSARGSRESTYEQYF.

This chain joins TRBV7-9 and TRBJ1-1. Germline V gives CDR1 SEHNR, CDR2 FQNEAQ (reference sequence). The CDR3 is 12 residues long. This CDR3 reads CASSFGVPEAFF.

The V and J genes are TRBV27 and TRBJ1-5. The CDR3 covers 14 residues. From germline, CDR1 is MNHEY and CDR2 SMNVEV (reference sequence). The CDR3 sequence is CASSLAYSNQPQHF.

The chain employs TRBV28 and TRBJ2-7. This CDR3 comprises 13 residues. In germline, CDR1 is MDHEN, CDR2 SYDVKM. This CDR3 reads CAISGWGSHEQYF. The full variable domain, its missing parts supplied by reference TRBV28 and TRBJ2-7, is DVKVTQSSRYLVKRTGEKVFLECVQDMDHENMFWYRQDPGLGLRLIYFSYDVKMKEKGDIPEGYSVSREKKERFSLILESASTNQTSMYLCAISGWGSHEQYFGPGTRLTVT.

The V gene is TRBV5-6, the J gene TRBJ2-7; as DNA is missing, the TRBD1 call by TCRdb cannot be tested. The CDR3 spans 13 residues. Germline CDR1 reads SGHDT; CDR2 reads YYEEEE. CDR3 sequence reads: CASSADGHYEQYF.

The rearrangement joins TRBV4-1 to TRBJ2-3; TCRdb indicates TRBD1, and absent DNA this call remains unverified. The germline CDR1 and CDR2 sequences are MGHRA and YSYEKL. The CDR3 is 15 amino acids. The CDR3 sequence is CASSQVEQGADTQYF.